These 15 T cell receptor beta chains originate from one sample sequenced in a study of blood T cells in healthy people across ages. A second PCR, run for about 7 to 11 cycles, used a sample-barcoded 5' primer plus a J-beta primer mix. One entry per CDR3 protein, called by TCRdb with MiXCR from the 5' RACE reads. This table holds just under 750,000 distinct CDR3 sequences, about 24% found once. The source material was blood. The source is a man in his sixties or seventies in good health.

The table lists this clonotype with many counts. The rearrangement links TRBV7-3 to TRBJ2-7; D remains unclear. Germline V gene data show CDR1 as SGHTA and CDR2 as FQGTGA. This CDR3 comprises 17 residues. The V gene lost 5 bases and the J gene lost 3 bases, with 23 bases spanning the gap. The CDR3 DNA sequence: TGTGCCAGCAGCCCCTCGTTACCTACAGCAAAACGCTACGAGCAGTACGTC. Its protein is CASSPSLPTAKRYEQYV.

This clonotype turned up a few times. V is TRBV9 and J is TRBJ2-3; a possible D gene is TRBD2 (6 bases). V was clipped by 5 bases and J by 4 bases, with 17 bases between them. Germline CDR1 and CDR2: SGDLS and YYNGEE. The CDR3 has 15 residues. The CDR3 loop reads CASRAGSSTSDTQYF. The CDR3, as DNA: TGTGCCAGCAGAGCCGGGAGCTCAACCTCAGATACGCAGTATTTT.

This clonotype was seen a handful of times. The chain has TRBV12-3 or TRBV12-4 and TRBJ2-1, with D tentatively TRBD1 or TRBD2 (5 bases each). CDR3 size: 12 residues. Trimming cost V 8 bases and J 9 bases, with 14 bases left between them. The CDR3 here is CASGHGGFEQFF. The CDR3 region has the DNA TGTGCCAGCGGACACGGCGGGTTTGAGCAGTTCTTC.

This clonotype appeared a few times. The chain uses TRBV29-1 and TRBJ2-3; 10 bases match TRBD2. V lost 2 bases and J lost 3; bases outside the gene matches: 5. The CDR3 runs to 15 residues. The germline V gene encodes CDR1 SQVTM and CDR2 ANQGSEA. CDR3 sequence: CSVERLAGVTDTQYF. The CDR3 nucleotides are TGCAGCGTTGAACGTCTAGCGGGGGTAACAGATACGCAGTATTTT.

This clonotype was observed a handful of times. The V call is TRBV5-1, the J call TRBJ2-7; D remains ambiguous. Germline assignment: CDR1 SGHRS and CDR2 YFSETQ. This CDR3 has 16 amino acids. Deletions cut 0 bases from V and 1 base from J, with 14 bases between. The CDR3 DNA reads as TGCGCCAGCAGCTTGGCCCTGGTAGGAAGGTCCTACGAGCAGTACGTC. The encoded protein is CASSLALVGRSYEQYV.

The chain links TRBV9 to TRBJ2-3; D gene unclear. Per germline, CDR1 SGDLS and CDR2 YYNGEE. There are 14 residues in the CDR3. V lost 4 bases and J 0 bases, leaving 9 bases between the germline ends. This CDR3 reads CASSMWMSTDTQYF. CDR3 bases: TGTGCCAGCAGCATGTGGATGAGCACAGATACGCAGTATTTT.

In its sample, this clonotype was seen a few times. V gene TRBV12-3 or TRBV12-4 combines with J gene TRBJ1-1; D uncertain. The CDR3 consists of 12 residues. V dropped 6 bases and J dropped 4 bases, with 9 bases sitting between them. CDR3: CASRRDGTEAFF. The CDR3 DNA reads TGTGCCAGCAGGCGCGACGGCACTGAAGCTTTCTTT.

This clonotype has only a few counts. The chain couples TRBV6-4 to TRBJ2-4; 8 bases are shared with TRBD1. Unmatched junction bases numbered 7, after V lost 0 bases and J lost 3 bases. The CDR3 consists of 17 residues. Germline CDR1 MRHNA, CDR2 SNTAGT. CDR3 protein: CASSDSRTGSVKNIQYF. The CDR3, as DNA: TGTGCCAGCAGTGACTCGAGGACAGGGTCGGTCAAAAACATTCAGTACTTC.

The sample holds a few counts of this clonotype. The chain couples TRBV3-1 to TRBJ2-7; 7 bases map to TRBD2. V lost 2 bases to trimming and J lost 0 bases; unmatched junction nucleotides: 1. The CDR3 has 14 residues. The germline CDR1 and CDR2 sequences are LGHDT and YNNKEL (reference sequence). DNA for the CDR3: TGTGCCAGCAGCCAACGGGAGGCCTCCTACGAGCAGTACTTC. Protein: CASSQREASYEQYF.

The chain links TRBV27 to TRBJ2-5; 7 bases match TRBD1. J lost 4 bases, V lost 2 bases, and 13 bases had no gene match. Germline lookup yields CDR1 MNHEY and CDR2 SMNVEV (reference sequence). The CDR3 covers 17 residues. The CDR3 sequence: CASSLRSPDRWRETQYF. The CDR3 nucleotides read TGTGCCAGCAGTTTACGTAGCCCGGACAGGTGGCGAGAGACCCAGTACTTC.

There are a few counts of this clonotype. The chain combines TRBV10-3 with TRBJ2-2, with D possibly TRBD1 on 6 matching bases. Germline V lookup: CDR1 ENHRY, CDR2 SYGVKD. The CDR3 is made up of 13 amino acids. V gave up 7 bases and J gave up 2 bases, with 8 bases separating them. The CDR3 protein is CAIKGQNTGELFF. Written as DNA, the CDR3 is TGTGCCATCAAGGGACAAAACACCGGGGAGCTGTTTTTT.

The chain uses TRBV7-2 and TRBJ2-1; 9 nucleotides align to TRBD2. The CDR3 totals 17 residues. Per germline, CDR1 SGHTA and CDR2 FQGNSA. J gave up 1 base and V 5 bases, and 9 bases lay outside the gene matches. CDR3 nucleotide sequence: TGTGCCAGCAGCCAAATTAGCGGGAGATTGTCCTACAATGAGCAGTTCTTC. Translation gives CASSQISGRLSYNEQFF.

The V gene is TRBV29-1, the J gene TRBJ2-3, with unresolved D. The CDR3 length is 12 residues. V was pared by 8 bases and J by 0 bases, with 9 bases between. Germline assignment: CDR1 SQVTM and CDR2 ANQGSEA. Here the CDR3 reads CSHLGSTDTQYF. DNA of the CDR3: TGCAGCCATCTTGGCAGCACAGATACGCAGTATTTT.

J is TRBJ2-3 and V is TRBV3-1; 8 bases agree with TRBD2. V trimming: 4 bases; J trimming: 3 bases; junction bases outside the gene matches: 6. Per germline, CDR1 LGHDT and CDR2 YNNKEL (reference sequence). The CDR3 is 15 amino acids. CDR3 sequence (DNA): TGTGCCAGCAGCCTGGGAGCGGGGGAAACAGATACGCAGTATTTT. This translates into CASSLGAGETDTQYF.

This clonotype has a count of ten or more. In nucleotides, the CDR3 is TGTGCCAGTAGTTGGACCGATCAGCCCCAGCATTTT. Translation: CASSWTDQPQHF. The V gene is TRBV19, the J gene TRBJ1-5; D uncertain. Germline CDR1 is LNHDA and CDR2 is SQIVND (reference sequence). The CDR3 consists of 12 residues. V lost 5 bases and J lost 5, with 7 bases in between.